Presented here are 20 T cell receptor beta chains from one specimen sequenced in a study of blood T cells in healthy people across ages. A J-beta primer mix and a sample-barcoded 5' primer were used in a second PCR of about 6 to 12 cycles. Each CDR3 protein is one row after TCRdb ran MiXCR on the 5' RACE reads. The data hold hundreds of thousands of distinct CDR3 sequences, with 21% observed a single time. What was sequenced was blood. The source is a man between 65 and 80 years old in good health.

The sample holds a few counts of this clonotype. The chain recombines TRBV3-1 with TRBJ2-1; TRBD1 agrees at 8 bases. Trimming took 6 bases from V and 9 from J; bases not matched to a gene: 4. The CDR3 runs to 12 residues. Germline lookup yields CDR1 LGHDT and CDR2 YNNKEL (reference sequence). CDR3 sequence reads: CASSGQGGEQFF. CDR3 bases: TGTGCCAGCAGTGGACAGGGTGGTGAGCAGTTCTTC.

Only one count was recorded for this clonotype. This chain joins TRBV20-1 and TRBJ1-1, with D possibly being TRBD1 (5 bases). This CDR3 has 12 residues. Per germline, CDR1 DFQATT and CDR2 SNEGSKA (reference sequence). V was clipped by 5 bases and J by 0 bases, with 7 bases between them. CDR3 sequence reads: CSAATVNTEAFF. The CDR3 DNA follows: TGCAGTGCTGCGACAGTGAACACTGAAGCTTTCTTT.

This clonotype was observed a handful of times. The chain has TRBV12-5 and TRBJ2-2, with 10 bases lining up with TRBD2. The CDR3 has 17 amino acids. Per the germline V gene, CDR1 is LGHNT and CDR2 is FRNRAP. Germline trimming cut 7 bases from V and 6 bases from J; bases unmatched to any gene: 14. The CDR3 nucleotides read TGTGCTAGTGACCCCGGGAGCGGGAGGGCCCCCCCCGGGGAGCTGTTTTTT. Its protein is CASDPGSGRAPPGELFF.

This clonotype occurred a few times. The CDR3 sequence is CASRSGTQPHSTDTQYF. The CDR3 DNA is TGTGCCAGCAGATCCGGGACTCAACCCCATAGCACAGATACGCAGTATTTT. The chain employs TRBV6-1 and TRBJ2-3, with D possibly matching TRBD2 (6 bases). The CDR3 is made up of 17 amino acids. V dropped 6 bases and J dropped 0 bases, with 19 bases sitting between them. Germline values: CDR1 MNHNS, CDR2 SASEGT.

This chain connects TRBV15 to TRBJ1-5; D not resolved. V lost 5 bases, J lost 3 bases, and 11 bases lay in between. CDR3 size: 14 residues. Germline V gene sequence: CDR1 LNHNV, CDR2 YYDKDF (reference sequence). The CDR3 loop reads CATSAGRSNQPQHF. As DNA, the CDR3 is TGTGCCACCAGCGCAGGCAGATCCAATCAGCCCCAGCATTTT.

The chain uses TRBV20-1 and TRBJ2-1; tentatively, D is TRBD2 (5 bases). This CDR3 spans 15 amino acids. Germline values: CDR1 DFQATT, CDR2 SNEGSKA (reference sequence). The V and J ends lost 6 bases and 0 bases respectively, with 15 bases between them. The DNA for the CDR3 is TGCAGTGCAATCCTCGGGGATAGCTCCTACAATGAGCAGTTCTTC. Translation: CSAILGDSSYNEQFF.

This clonotype turned up a few times. This chain connects TRBV12-3 or TRBV12-4 to TRBJ2-7; tentatively, D is TRBD1 (5 bases). The ends were cut back, 8 bases at V and 6 bases at J, with 23 bases in the middle. This CDR3 spans 15 amino acids. The CDR3 protein is CASQGSGPRLSEQYF. The CDR3 DNA is TGTGCCAGCCAAGGGTCAGGGCCCCGACTTAGCGAGCAGTACTTC.

This clonotype was picked up many times. The rearrangement joins TRBV27 to TRBJ2-2; D is unclear. CDR3 length: 13 amino acids. Trimming stripped 3 bases from V and 6 bases from J, with 8 bases between. Germline lookup yields CDR1 MNHEY and CDR2 SMNVEV (reference sequence). CDR3 region: CASSFGGPGELFF. For the CDR3, the DNA is TGTGCCAGCAGTTTTGGTGGCCCCGGGGAGCTGTTTTTT.

This clonotype was detected many times. The gene calls are TRBV20-1 and TRBJ2-5, with D uncertain. Per the germline V gene, CDR1 is DFQATT and CDR2 is SNEGSKA (reference sequence). Trimming took 1 base from V and 3 from J, leaving 6 bases between them. The CDR3 has 12 residues. CDR3 DNA: TGCAGTGCTAGAGGGCAAGAAGAGACCCAGTACTTC. This gives the protein CSARGQEETQYF.

With regard to this clonotype: At one boundary the junction diverges from the germline segment, which might be a read error. This chain joins TRBV10-3 and TRBJ2-7, with 7 bases aligning to TRBD1. The CDR3 has 16 amino acids. The germline V gene has CDR1 ENHRY and CDR2 SYGVKD. The CDR3, as DNA: TGTGCCACCAGTGAGTCTGGGACAGCAAAGAGCTACGAGCAGTACTTC. Translation gives CATSESGTAKSYEQYF.

This clonotype was recorded a few times. One junction end disagrees with the germline gene, perhaps due to a read error. This chain links TRBV11-2 with TRBJ2-1; 8 nucleotides align to TRBD2. CDR3 length: 17 amino acids. CDR1 and CDR2 from the germline V gene are SGHAT and FQNNGV. CDR3 loop: CASSLRAGTRVYNEQFF. CDR3 DNA: TGTGCCAGTAGCTTACGGGCCGGGACTAGGGTCTACAATGAGCAGTTCTTC.

This chain uses TRBV20-1 with TRBJ1-4; D gene ambiguous. Trimming left V 3 bases short and J 8 bases short, with 13 bases between. The CDR3 has 13 residues. Per the germline V gene, CDR1 is DFQATT and CDR2 is SNEGSKA (reference sequence). CDR3 sequence (DNA): TGCAGTGCTAGTAAGGTGATAGGGGAAAAACTGTTTTTT. This sequence encodes CSASKVIGEKLFF.

This clonotype was detected a few times. This chain links TRBV7-2 with TRBJ1-3; no clear D gene. The CDR3 is made up of 16 amino acids. CDR1 is SGHTA, CDR2 FQGNSA, per germline. V lost 5 bases and J lost 1, with 15 bases in between. CDR3 in DNA: TGTGCCAGCAGCGATCATAACCGGCGGTCTGGAAACACCATATATTTT. This sequence encodes CASSDHNRRSGNTIYF.

Only a few counts were recorded for this clonotype. The chain is built from TRBV4-2 and TRBJ1-1; unclear D gene. CDR1 and CDR2 from the germline V gene are LGHNA and YNFKEQ. The CDR3 extends over 16 amino acids. Trimming pared 1 base from V and 6 bases from J, leaving 18 bases between. The CDR3 DNA is TGTGCCAGCAGCCAAGGTCCGGGTTTCGAAGGAGCTGAAGCTTTCTTT. This translates into CASSQGPGFEGAEAFF.

The chain combines TRBV7-9 with TRBJ1-4; D ambiguous. Per germline, CDR1 SEHNR and CDR2 FQNEAQ (reference sequence). Trimming removed 5 bases at V and 6 bases at J, with 13 bases between. The CDR3 spans 14 residues. The CDR3: CASSRTALYEKLFF. In DNA form, the CDR3 reads TGTGCCAGCAGCCGGACGGCCCTTTATGAAAAACTGTTTTTT. Drawing the rest from reference TRBV7-9 and TRBJ1-4, the complete variable domain is DTGVSQNPRHKITKRGQNVTFRCDPISEHNRLYWYRQTLGQGPEFLTYFQNEAQLEKSRLLSDRFSAERPKGSFSTLEIQRTEQGDSAMYLCASSRTALYEKLFFGSGTQLSVL.

The rearrangement links TRBV12-3 or TRBV12-4 to TRBJ1-1; D remains ambiguous. The CDR3 covers 12 residues. V was cut by 7 bases and J by 2 bases, with 8 bases left in between. Written as DNA, the CDR3 is TGTGCCAGCAACGACGGCAACACTGAAGCTTTCTTT. It is translated as CASNDGNTEAFF.

This clonotype was recorded a few times. The gene calls are TRBV7-8 and TRBJ2-7, with TRBD1 as a possible D gene (6 bases). Looked up from germline, CDR1 is SGHVS and CDR2 is FQNEAQ. The CDR3 contains 13 residues. The ends were cut back, 5 bases at V and 6 bases at J, with 14 bases in the middle. The CDR3 sequence is CASSITDRPEQYF. CDR3 coding DNA: TGTGCCAGCAGCATCACAGACAGGCCCGAGCAGTACTTC.

This clonotype was counted between two and nine times. The CDR3 reads CASSPRLAGERDNEQFF. For the CDR3, the DNA is TGTGCCAGCTCACCTCGACTAGCGGGAGAAAGGGACAATGAGCAGTTCTTC. The V gene is TRBV18, the J gene TRBJ2-1; 12 bases match TRBD2. Germline loops: CDR1 KGHSH, CDR2 LQKENI. Unmatched junction bases numbered 8, after V lost 3 bases and J lost 5 bases. The CDR3 extends over 17 amino acids. Drawing the rest from reference TRBV18 and TRBJ2-1, the complete variable domain is NAGVMQNPRHLVRRRGQEARLRCSPMKGHSHVYWYRQLPEEGLKFMVYLQKENIIDESGMPKERFSAEFPKEGPSILRIQQVVRGDSAAYFCASSPRLAGERDNEQFFGPGTRLTVL.

This chain links TRBV27 with TRBJ2-7; tentative D call: TRBD2 (5 bases). The CDR3 contains 16 residues. V was shortened by 6 bases and J by 0 bases, with 18 bases between the two germline ends. Germline CDR1 MNHEY, CDR2 SMNVEV (reference sequence). This CDR3 is CASRLKGGRSSYEQYF. DNA for the CDR3: TGTGCCAGCAGGCTCAAAGGAGGTAGAAGCTCCTACGAGCAGTACTTC.

The table lists this clonotype with many counts. V is TRBV7-8 and J is TRBJ2-1, with unresolved D. Trimming took off 0 bases at V and 5 bases at J, with 8 bases between the two ends. This CDR3 has 14 residues. The germline CDR1 and CDR2 sequences are SGHVS and FQNEAQ. The CDR3 DNA sequence: TGTGCCAGCAGCTTAGCGATCGGAAACAATGAGCAGTTCTTC. It codes for CASSLAIGNNEQFF.